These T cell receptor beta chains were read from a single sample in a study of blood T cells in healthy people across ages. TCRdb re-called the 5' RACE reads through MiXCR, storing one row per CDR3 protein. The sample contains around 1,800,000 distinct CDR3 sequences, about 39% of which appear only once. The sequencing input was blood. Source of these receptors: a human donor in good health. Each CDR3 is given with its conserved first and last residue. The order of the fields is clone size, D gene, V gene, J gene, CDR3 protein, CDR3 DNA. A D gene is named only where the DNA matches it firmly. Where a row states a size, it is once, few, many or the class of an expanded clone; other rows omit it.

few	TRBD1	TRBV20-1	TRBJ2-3	CSATDRGLTDTQYF	TGCAGTGCCACAGACAGGGGGCTGACAGATACGCAGTATTTT
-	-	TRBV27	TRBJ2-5	CASSPHRRESQYF	TGTGCCAGCAGCCCACATCGGAGGGAGTCCCAGTACTTC
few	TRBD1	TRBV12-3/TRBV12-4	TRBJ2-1	CASSPHTGGTYNEQFF	TGTGCCAGCAGTCCCCACACAGGGGGCACCTACAATGAGCAGTTCTTC
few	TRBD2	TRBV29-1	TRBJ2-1	CSVRLAAGNEQFF	TGCAGCGTCCGACTAGCGGCGGGCAATGAGCAGTTCTTC
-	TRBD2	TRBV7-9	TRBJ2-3	CASRPRGTSGVHTQYF	TGTGCCAGCAGGCCAAGAGGGACTAGCGGGGTCCATACGCAGTATTTT
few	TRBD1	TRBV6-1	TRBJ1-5	CASSGDRGQPQHF	TGTGCCAGCAGTGGAGACAGGGGTCAGCCCCAGCATTTT
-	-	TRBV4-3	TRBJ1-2	CASSQVVGGSAYGYTF	TGCGCCAGCAGCCAAGTGGTTGGGGGGTCGGCCTATGGCTACACCTTC
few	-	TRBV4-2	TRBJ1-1	CASSQMTARTEAFF	TGTGCCAGCAGCCAGATGACAGCTAGGACTGAAGCTTTCTTT
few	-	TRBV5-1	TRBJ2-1	CASSLGSGGTYNEQFF	TGCGCCAGCAGCTTGGGGTCAGGGGGGACCTACAATGAGCAGTTCTTC
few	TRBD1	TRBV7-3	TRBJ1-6	CASSLRGRGQGYSPLHF	TGTGCCAGCAGCCTCCGTGGCCGGGGACAGGGGTACTCACCCCTCCACTTT
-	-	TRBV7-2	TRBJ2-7	CASSSLGLKNEQYF	TGTGCCAGCAGCTCATTGGGGCTTAAAAACGAGCAGTACTTC
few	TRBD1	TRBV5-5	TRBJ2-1	CASSPHRQGAREEQFF	TGTGCCAGCAGCCCCCATCGACAGGGGGCCAGGGAAGAGCAGTTCTTC
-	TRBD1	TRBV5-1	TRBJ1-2	CASSLGQGAGYGYTF	TGTGCCAGCAGCTTAGGTCAGGGGGCAGGCTATGGCTACACCTTC
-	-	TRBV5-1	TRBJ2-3	CASSDRLPLTDTQYF	TGCGCCAGCAGCGACCGGCTGCCACTCACAGATACGCAGTATTTT